A single sample is the source of the 17 T cell receptor beta chains below, sequenced in a study of blood T cell repertoires in COVID-19 (TCRdb year 2020). The library was made by the immunoSEQ multiplex PCR assay. TCRdb re-hosts the immuneACCESS table, in-frame sequences only. Its copies lack some clones; in the studies checked, an unresolved V gene accounts for under half of them, and the cause for the rest is not known. The sample yields roughly 140,000 clones; just under 90% were counted once. The top ten hold roughly 9.6% of the sample. The sample comprised peripheral blood. Receptors originate from a woman of 80 years or more with acute or convalescent COVID-19.

This clone was detected once. The V call is TRBV30, the J call TRBJ1-1; D gene ambiguous. The germline V gene encodes CDR1 GTSNPN and CDR2 SVGIG (reference sequence). There are 14 residues in the CDR3. With 3 bases removed from V and 1 base from J, the gap between germline ends came to 12 bases. CDR3 sequence (DNA): TGTGCCTGGAGCACCCCTGACAAGAACACTGAAGCTTTCTTT. Its translation is CAWSTPDKNTEAFF.

This chain connects TRBV7-2 to TRBJ2-7, with a possible D match to TRBD1 (8 bases). There are 16 residues in the CDR3. Per germline, CDR1 SGHTA and CDR2 FQGNSA. Trimming pared 6 bases from V and 3 bases from J, leaving 21 bases between. CDR3 region: CASRIQGGLSNYEQYF. In DNA, the CDR3 is TGTGCCAGCAGGATACAGGGGGGGCTCTCCAACTACGAGCAGTACTTC.

The chain combines TRBV2 with TRBJ1-5; D is perhaps TRBD1 (5 bases). There are 15 residues in the CDR3. Trimming pared 6 bases from V and 6 bases from J, leaving 18 bases between. In germline, CDR1 is SNHLY, CDR2 FYNNEI. CDR3 nucleotides: TGTGCCAGCAGCGAGGAAGGCAGGGCTGGTCAGCCCCAGCATTTT. This sequence encodes CASSEEGRAGQPQHF.

V and J are TRBV6-5 and TRBJ1-1; D is unclear. The CDR3 has 14 amino acids. Deletions cut 10 bases from V and 1 base from J, with 16 bases between. The germline CDR1 and CDR2 sequences are MNHEY and SVGAGI. The CDR3 spells CATLLPGGNTEAFF. The DNA for the CDR3 is TGTGCCACCCTCTTACCGGGAGGGAACACTGAAGCTTTCTTT.

The V call is TRBV18, the J call TRBJ1-3; TRBD1 might be the D (6 bases). Germline V CDR1 and CDR2: KGHSH, LQKENI. There are 16 residues in the CDR3. The ends were cut back, 3 bases at V and 0 bases at J, with 12 bases in the middle. The CDR3 DNA follows: TGTGCCAGCTCACCGGTGGACAGTGTCTCTGGAAACACCATATATTTT. Translation gives CASSPVDSVSGNTIYF.

The chain recombines TRBV6-5 with TRBJ2-2; tentatively, D is TRBD2 (6 bases). Germline V gene data show CDR1 as MNHEY and CDR2 as SVGAGI. V dropped 5 bases and J dropped 0 bases, with 7 bases sitting between them. The CDR3 has 14 residues. Here the CDR3 DNA reads TGTGCCAGCAGTCGCGGGGCGAACACCGGGGAGCTGTTTTTT. Translation: CASSRGANTGELFF.

The CDR3 sequence is CASAGQGALRAFF. The CDR3 DNA follows: TGTGCCAGCGCAGGACAGGGGGCATTGAGGGCTTTCTTT. The chain combines TRBV18 with TRBJ1-1, with 11 bases that match TRBD1. The V gene's germline CDR1 is KGHSH and CDR2 LQKENI. The CDR3 has 13 amino acids. Germline trimming cut 8 bases from V and 11 bases from J; bases unmatched to any gene: 10.

The gene calls are TRBV6-5 and TRBJ1-6, with 10 nucleotides matching TRBD1. Germline V gene sequence: CDR1 MNHEY, CDR2 SVGAGI. V gave up 7 bases and J gave up 14 bases; unmatched junction bases: 11. There are 14 residues in the CDR3. The DNA for the CDR3 is TGTGCCAGCACCCCGGGACAGGGGTTTTTCACCCTCCACTTT. This encodes CASTPGQGFFTLHF.

The V gene is TRBV19, the J gene TRBJ2-1, with TRBD2 identical over 15 bases. CDR1 and CDR2 from the germline V gene are LNHDA and SQIVND (reference sequence). The ends lost 5 bases at V and 8 bases at J; junction bases unmatched: 7. This CDR3 has 16 residues. The CDR3 sequence is CASSGTSGGPSHEQFF. CDR3 nucleotide sequence: TGTGCCAGTAGTGGGACTAGCGGGGGGCCTAGCCATGAGCAGTTCTTC.

A single count supports this clone. V and J are TRBV4-3 and TRBJ1-1; possible D gene TRBD1, 5 bases. CDR1 and CDR2 from the germline V gene are LGHNA and YSLEER. The CDR3 sequence is 14 residues long. Trimming removed 4 bases at V and 5 bases at J, with 14 bases between. DNA for the CDR3: TGCGCCAGCAGCCTAGGCGGGGGACGGACTGAAGCTTTCTTT. Translation gives CASSLGGGRTEAFF.

J is TRBJ1-5 and V is TRBV5-5; D not certain. CDR3 length: 15 residues. Germline V gene lookup returns CDR1 SGHKS and CDR2 YYEKEE (reference sequence). V was shortened by 2 bases and J by 1 base, with 10 bases between the two germline ends. In nucleotides, the CDR3 is TGTGCCAGCAGCTTTGCCCTTACAAGCAATCAGCCCCAGCATTTT. This encodes CASSFALTSNQPQHF.

This chain joins TRBV4-2 and TRBJ1-1, with 8 bases aligning to TRBD1. Germline CDR1 and CDR2: LGHNA and YNFKEQ. The CDR3 extends over 15 amino acids. J was trimmed by 5 bases and V by 4 bases; bases with no gene match: 9. CDR3 amino acids: CASSPRGQVRTEAFF. The CDR3 DNA sequence: TGTGCCAGCAGCCCCAGGGGGCAAGTAAGGACTGAAGCTTTCTTT.

This chain joins TRBV19 and TRBJ1-1; 7 bases are shared with TRBD1. This CDR3 contains 13 residues. The germline CDR1 and CDR2 sequences are LNHDA and SQIVND (reference sequence). The V gene end was trimmed by 5 bases and the J gene end by 3 bases; junction bases not matched to a gene: 3. The CDR3 sequence is CASSGDRDTEAFF. CDR3 DNA sequence: TGTGCCAGTAGTGGTGACAGGGACACTGAAGCTTTCTTT.

The CDR3 spells CASGRDRVNSPLHF. The CDR3, as DNA: TGTGCCAGCGGCCGGGACAGGGTTAATTCACCCCTCCACTTT. The chain couples TRBV2 to TRBJ1-6, with 9 bases matching TRBD1. Germline V CDR1 and CDR2: SNHLY, FYNNEI. V was clipped by 8 bases and J by 6 bases; unmatched bases: 5. This CDR3 spans 14 amino acids.

The chain uses TRBV25-1 and TRBJ1-1, with 10 bases lining up with TRBD1. V shed 7 bases and J 3 bases; nucleotides not matched to a gene: 2. The CDR3 is 13 amino acids. Per germline, CDR1 MGHDK and CDR2 SYGVNS. CDR3 DNA sequence: TGTGCCAGCAAGGACAGGGGGGACACTGAAGCTTTCTTT. Translation gives CASKDRGDTEAFF.

The J gene is TRBJ1-1, the V gene TRBV29-1, with D unclear. Trimming left V 6 bases short and J 13 bases short, with 15 bases between. CDR1 is SQVTM and CDR2 is ANQGSEA in the germline V gene. This CDR3 contains 10 residues. The CDR3 is CSVLDSIGFF. The DNA of the CDR3 is TGCAGCGTCTTAGACTCCATCGGTTTCTTT.

This sequence joins TRBV13 and TRBJ2-7; perhaps TRBD2 as D (6 bases). Germline CDR1 is PRHDT and CDR2 is FYEKMQ (reference sequence). CDR3 length: 13 residues. The V end lost 5 bases, the J end lost 3 bases, and 11 bases lay between the germline ends. CDR3 sequence: CASSPGRYYEQYF. DNA of the CDR3: TGTGCCAGCAGCCCCGGGAGATACTACGAGCAGTACTTC.